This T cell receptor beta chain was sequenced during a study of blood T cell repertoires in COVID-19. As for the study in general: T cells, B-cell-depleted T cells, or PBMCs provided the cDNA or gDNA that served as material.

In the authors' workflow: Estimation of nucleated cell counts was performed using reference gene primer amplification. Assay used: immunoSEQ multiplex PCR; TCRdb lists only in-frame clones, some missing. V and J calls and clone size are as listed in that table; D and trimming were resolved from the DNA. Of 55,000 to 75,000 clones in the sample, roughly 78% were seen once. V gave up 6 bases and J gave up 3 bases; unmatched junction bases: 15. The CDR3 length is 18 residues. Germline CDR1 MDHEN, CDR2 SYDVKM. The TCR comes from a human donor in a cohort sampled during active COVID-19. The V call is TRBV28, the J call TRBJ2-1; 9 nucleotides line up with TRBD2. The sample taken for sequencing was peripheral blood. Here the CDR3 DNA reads TGTGCCAGCAGGACCTCAGTTAGCGGGAGACAGAACTACAATGAGCAGTTCTTC. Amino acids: CASRTSVSGRQNYNEQFF. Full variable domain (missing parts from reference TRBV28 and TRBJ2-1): DVKVTQSSRYLVKRTGEKVFLECVQDMDHENMFWYRQDPGLGLRLIYFSYDVKMKEKGDIPEGYSVSREKKERFSLILESASTNQTSMYLCASRTSVSGRQNYNEQFFGPGTRLTVL.